The next 24 T cell receptor beta chains were all read from a single sample in a study of CXCR3-negative and CXCR3-positive naive CD8 T cells. Study-wide results and caveats: Higher TRB CDR3 hydrophobicity marked CXCR3-positive naive cells relative to CXCR3-negative naive cells.

All TRB cDNA libraries came from 5' RACE performed with UMI labels. TCRdb re-called the 5' RACE reads, yielding one record per CDR3 amino acid sequence without DNA. The sample table includes about 84,000 distinct CDR3 sequences. No antigens are known for them. Sample: naive CXCR3+ CD8+ T cells from blood. Subset noted: CD45RO-CCR7+CD27+CD95- naive CD8+ T cells expressing CXCR3 (TNR3+). The receptors stem from a human donor in good health. Some clones in this sample may be carry-over from other donors' samples.

The chain employs TRBV9 and TRBJ2-1; no DNA is available, so the TRBD1 call from TCRdb remains unchecked. CDR1 is SGDLS, CDR2 YYNGEE, per germline. The CDR3 contains 18 residues. CDR3 region: CASSDPHGLGDTYNEQFF.

The genes are TRBV19 and TRBJ2-1; TCRdb proposes TRBD1, but this gene call is untestable without DNA. This CDR3 comprises 15 residues. Germline V lookup: CDR1 LNHDA, CDR2 SQIVND (reference sequence). CDR3 loop: CASSIAGASYNEQFF.

The V and J genes are TRBV28 and TRBJ2-2; TCRdb's D call of TRBD2 is untestable without DNA. The CDR3 runs to 17 residues. Germline CDR1 MDHEN, CDR2 SYDVKM. Here the CDR3 reads CASTKPGLAGVAGELFF.

The chain uses TRBV7-2 and TRBJ1-3. This CDR3 region has 14 residues. Looked up from germline, CDR1 is SGHTA and CDR2 is FQGNSA. CDR3 sequence reads: CASSAMSFGNTIYF.

The rearrangement joins TRBV4-3 to TRBJ1-5; without DNA, the TCRdb call of TRBD1 cannot be checked. The CDR3 loop spans 16 amino acids. Germline CDR1 LGHNA, CDR2 YSLEER. The CDR3 loop reads CASSQEVSQGNQPQHF.

V gene TRBV6-2 or TRBV6-3 combines with J gene TRBJ2-1; TCRdb outputs TRBD1, but without DNA this stays unchecked. CDR3 length equals 16 residues. Germline V CDR1 and CDR2: MNHEY, SVGEGT. CDR3 amino acids: CASTPWGGSSYNEQFF.

The rearrangement links TRBV6-4 to TRBJ1-1. Looked up from germline, CDR1 is MRHNA and CDR2 is SNTAGT. This CDR3 region has 13 residues. The CDR3: CASRGTDYTEAFF.

This CDR3 reads CASTPDREGTGELFF. V gene TRBV6-6 combines with J gene TRBJ2-2; TCRdb lists TRBD1, though no DNA is available to test this call. This CDR3 has 15 residues. Looked up from germline, CDR1 is MNHNY and CDR2 is SVGAGI (reference sequence).

The gene calls are TRBV4-2 and TRBJ2-7; with no DNA, the TCRdb D assignment of TRBD1 cannot be verified. This CDR3 has 16 residues. Germline values: CDR1 LGHNA, CDR2 YNFKEQ. The CDR3 sequence: CASSPSAEGGGYEQYF.

The rearrangement joins TRBV7-7 to TRBJ2-2; the TCRdb call, TRBD1, lacks DNA for checking. The germline V gene encodes CDR1 SSHAT and CDR2 FNYEAQ (reference sequence). This CDR3 is 16 amino acids long. The CDR3 protein is CASSPTGEFNTGELFF.

The J gene is TRBJ2-7, the V gene TRBV28. CDR3 length: 13 residues. The germline V gene encodes CDR1 MDHEN and CDR2 SYDVKM. CDR3: CASSFATRYEQYF.

This chain connects TRBV21-1 to TRBJ2-3; without DNA, the TCRdb call of TRBD1 cannot be checked. TRBV21-1 is designated a pseudogene. This CDR3 is 17 amino acids long. CDR3 residues: CASSKGERGLRTDTQYF.

The chain recombines TRBV7-6 with TRBJ2-1. Germline V CDR1 and CDR2: SGHVS, FNYEAQ. This CDR3 is built from 13 residues. This CDR3 reads CASSFKSLGEQFF.

The chain is built from TRBV7-6 and TRBJ1-4; without DNA, the TCRdb call of TRBD1 cannot be checked. The CDR3 runs 17 residues. Germline V gene sequence: CDR1 SGHVS, CDR2 FNYEAQ. The chain's CDR3 is CASSLRLHPGEDEKLFF. Together with reference TRBV7-6 and TRBJ1-4, the CDR3 gives the full variable domain: GAGVSQSPRYKVTKRGQDVALRCDPISGHVSLYWYRQALGQGPEFLTYFNYEAQQDKSGLPNDRFSAERPEGSISTLTIQRTEQRDSAMYRCASSLRLHPGEDEKLFFGSGTQLSVL.

This sequence joins TRBV6-5 and TRBJ2-3; TCRdb names TRBD2, which stays unverified in the absence of DNA. Germline values: CDR1 MNHEY, CDR2 SVGAGI. The CDR3 contains 14 residues. CDR3: CASSTLGTVITQYF.

The CDR3: CASSSFDRGHEQYF. The chain joins TRBV27 to TRBJ2-7; TCRdb indicates TRBD1, and absent DNA this call remains unverified. The CDR3 totals 14 residues. From germline, CDR1 is MNHEY and CDR2 SMNVEV (reference sequence).

V usage is TRBV5-4 and J usage is TRBJ2-3; TCRdb names TRBD1, which stays unverified in the absence of DNA. In germline, CDR1 is SGHNT, CDR2 YYREEE (reference sequence). The CDR3 has 15 residues. The CDR3 sequence is CASSLEGPSTDTQYF.

V and J are TRBV28 and TRBJ2-1; absent DNA, TCRdb's TRBD1 call cannot be checked. Germline values: CDR1 MDHEN, CDR2 SYDVKM. CDR3 length equals 16 residues. The CDR3 is CASKDRARSSYNEQFF.

The J gene is TRBJ1-1, the V gene TRBV5-5. The CDR3 has 15 residues. Per germline, CDR1 SGHKS and CDR2 YYEKEE (reference sequence). CDR3 in amino acids: CASSLRGAIYTEAFF. Complete variable domain (other parts from reference TRBV5-5 and TRBJ1-1): DAGVTQSPTHLIKTRGQQVTLRCSPISGHKSVSWYQQVLGQGPQFIFQYYEKEERGRGNFPDRFSARQFPNYSSELNVNALLLGDSALYLCASSLRGAIYTEAFFGQGTRLTVV.

This chain connects TRBV27 to TRBJ2-7. The CDR3 totals 13 residues. Germline V gene lookup returns CDR1 MNHEY and CDR2 SMNVEV (reference sequence). The CDR3 sequence: CASSLRFSYEQYF.

The chain combines TRBV7-7 with TRBJ2-1; TCRdb outputs TRBD2, but without DNA this stays unchecked. The CDR3 totals 17 residues. CDR1 and CDR2 from the germline V gene are SSHAT and FNYEAQ (reference sequence). This CDR3 is CASSLAPGTSGYNEQFF. Full variable domain (rest looked up from reference TRBV7-7 and TRBJ2-1): GAGVSQSPRYKVTKRGQDVTLRCDPISSHATLYWYQQALGQGPEFLTYFNYEAQPDKSGLPSDRFSAERPEGSISTLTIQRTEQRDSAMYRCASSLAPGTSGYNEQFFGPGTRLTVL.

The chain combines TRBV29-1 with TRBJ2-1; TCRdb names TRBD2, which stays unverified in the absence of DNA. Germline CDR1 and CDR2: SQVTM and ANQGSEA. The CDR3 is made up of 18 amino acids. The CDR3 reads CSVPQPQRDSFLVNEQFF.

This chain joins TRBV5-6 and TRBJ1-6. The length of the CDR3 is 16 residues. Looked up from germline, CDR1 is SGHDT and CDR2 is YYEEEE. CDR3 loop: CASSPDVSSYNSPLHF. The complete variable domain, with remaining parts taken from reference TRBV5-6 and TRBJ1-6, reads DAGVTQSPTHLIKTRGQQVTLRCSPKSGHDTVSWYQQALGQGPQFIFQYYEEEERQRGNFPDRFSGHQFPNYSSELNVNALLLGDSALYLCASSPDVSSYNSPLHFGNGTRLTVT.

CDR3 sequence reads: CASSLPGLAGEGVTGELFF. This chain connects TRBV28 to TRBJ2-2; the TCRdb D gene call, TRBD2, has no DNA to confirm it. This CDR3 contains 19 residues. Germline lookup yields CDR1 MDHEN and CDR2 SYDVKM.